The 30 T cell receptor beta chains below all came from one sample that was sequenced in a study of vaccination and CD4 T cells after COVID-19. The treatment was: roughly nine-day PBMC culture with coronavirus spike peptide pools or control peptides (ViraFEST assay). These TCRs' antigens remain unknown. With the Oncomine TCR Beta short-read assay, DNA from cultured CD4+ T cells was sequenced. In TCRdb, the PCR reads were re-called with MiXCR into one record per CDR3 protein. The data show about 14,000 distinct CDR3 sequences, with about 28% seen just once and approximately 17% held by the top ten. Sequencing input: cultured CD4+ T cells from blood. The receptors come from a human donor with COVID-19.

In its sample, this clonotype was seen a few times. J is TRBJ2-3 and V is TRBV20-1, with 7 bases fitting TRBD2. Germline lookup yields CDR1 DFQATT and CDR2 SNEGSKA (reference sequence). V shed 1 base, J shed 1 base, and the junction held 5 bases outside the gene matches. This CDR3 spans 15 amino acids. The DNA of the CDR3 is TGCAGTGCTAGAGCTCAGCGGGGTCGCACAGATACGCAGTATTTT. As protein: CSARAQRGRTDTQYF.

The chain has TRBV2 and TRBJ2-1; D perhaps matches TRBD2 (5 bases). Trimming took off 5 bases at V and 6 bases at J, with 11 bases between the two ends. The CDR3 runs to 13 residues. The germline V gene has CDR1 SNHLY and CDR2 FYNNEI. The chain's CDR3 is CASSSGSVNEQFF. The CDR3 coding sequence is TGTGCCAGCAGTTCGGGGTCGGTCAATGAGCAGTTCTTC.

The chain links TRBV2 to TRBJ2-1; 8 bases align to TRBD1. The assigned J gene may be wrong: the sequence end matches TRBJ2-7 better. The CDR3 extends over 20 amino acids. Per the germline V gene, CDR1 is SNHLY and CDR2 is FYNNEI. CDR3 in DNA: TGTGCCAGCAGTGAAGTAAAAGCAGGGGGCGCCCCCTCCGTCGACTACGAGCAGTACTTC. Its protein is CASSEVKAGGAPSVDYEQYF.

This rearrangement joins TRBV19 to TRBJ2-5, with 15 bases that match TRBD2. The V gene end was trimmed by 3 bases and the J gene end by 2 bases; junction bases not matched to a gene: 7. Germline V gives CDR1 LNHDA, CDR2 SQIVND (reference sequence). There are 18 residues in the CDR3. CDR3: CASSIGTSGGSRQETQYF. DNA for the CDR3: TGTGCCAGTAGTATTGGGACTAGCGGGGGGTCTAGACAAGAGACCCAGTACTTC. The full variable domain, rest sourced from reference TRBV19 and TRBJ2-5, is DGGITQSPKYLFRKEGQNVTLSCEQNLNHDAMYWYRQDPGQGLRLIYYSQIVNDFQKGDIAEGYSVSREKKESFPLTVTSAQKNPTAFYLCASSIGTSGGSRQETQYFGPGTRLLVL.

This clonotype appeared a few times. The chain has TRBV7-6 and TRBJ1-1; 8 bases align to TRBD1. Losses at the gene ends were 1 base for V and 1 base for J; bases not matched to a gene: 11. The germline V gene has CDR1 SGHVS and CDR2 FNYEAQ. This CDR3 comprises 18 residues. The CDR3 DNA follows: TGTGCCAGCAGCTTAGTTGTGGCCGGACAGGGAACGAACACTGAAGCTTTCTTT. Encoded protein: CASSLVVAGQGTNTEAFF.

This clonotype was observed a handful of times. The chain links TRBV11-3 to TRBJ2-7; 8 bases map to TRBD1. Trimming at V came to 3 bases and at J to 3 bases, leaving 7 bases not matched to a gene. Germline V gene data show CDR1 as SGHNT and CDR2 as YENEEA. This CDR3 is 15 amino acids long. CDR3 sequence reads: CASSLKGDRIYEQYF. CDR3 in DNA: TGTGCCAGCAGCTTGAAGGGGGACAGGATCTACGAGCAGTACTTC.

The J gene is TRBJ1-2, the V gene TRBV4-2, with no clear D. The CDR3 is made up of 15 amino acids. V was trimmed by 0 bases and J by 3 bases, leaving 11 bases between them. Germline lookup yields CDR1 LGHNA and CDR2 YNFKEQ. This CDR3 is CASSQDDRADYGYTF. The CDR3 bases are TGTGCCAGCAGCCAAGATGACCGGGCGGACTATGGCTACACCTTC.

The rearrangement joins TRBV11-3 to TRBJ2-1; 8 bases line up with TRBD1. V dropped 5 bases and J dropped 7; count of bases not matched to a gene: 10. This CDR3 region has 15 residues. Germline CDR1 SGHNT, CDR2 YENEEA. CDR3: CASSLLVQGANEQFF. CDR3 bases: TGTGCCAGCAGCCTACTTGTCCAGGGGGCTAATGAGCAGTTCTTC.

This clonotype is labeled medium-sized. The chain combines TRBV7-2 with TRBJ1-3; D remains ambiguous. V lost 5 bases to trimming and J lost 3 bases, with 20 bases between them. CDR3 length equals 17 residues. Germline V gives CDR1 SGHTA, CDR2 FQGNSA. This CDR3 reads CASSPAALAFRGNTIYF. CDR3 nucleotide sequence: TGTGCCAGCAGCCCCGCCGCTCTGGCGTTCCGTGGAAACACCATATATTTT.

The chain uses TRBV20-1 and TRBJ2-3; the match to TRBD2 covers 10 bases. The germline CDR1 and CDR2 sequences are DFQATT and SNEGSKA (reference sequence). Trimming at V came to 6 bases and at J to 0 bases, leaving 3 bases not matched to a gene. The CDR3 runs 14 residues. The CDR3: CSATGLASTDTQYF. In DNA form, the CDR3 reads TGCAGTGCAACGGGACTAGCGAGCACAGATACGCAGTATTTT.

The rearrangement links TRBV19 to TRBJ1-1, with D maybe TRBD1 (6 bases). V lost 8 bases to trimming and J lost 0 bases, with 13 bases between them. Germline loops: CDR1 LNHDA, CDR2 SQIVND (reference sequence). This CDR3 comprises 14 residues. Here the CDR3 reads CASENRALNTEAFF. CDR3 nucleotide sequence: TGTGCCAGTGAGAACAGGGCCCTGAACACTGAAGCTTTCTTT.

The sample holds a few counts of this clonotype. The chain uses TRBV7-2 and TRBJ2-7, with TRBD1 identical over 8 bases. Per germline, CDR1 SGHTA and CDR2 FQGNSA. J was trimmed by 1 base and V by 3 bases; bases with no gene match: 5. CDR3 length equals 15 residues. In DNA form, the CDR3 reads TGTGCCAGCAGCTTCGGACAGGGACCGTCCTACGAGCAGTACTTC. Translation gives CASSFGQGPSYEQYF.

The chain carries TRBV30 and TRBJ1-6, with 7 positions matching TRBD1. The CDR3 has 13 residues. Germline loops: CDR1 GTSNPN, CDR2 SVGIG (reference sequence). The trim removed 3 bases at V and 10 bases at J, leaving 6 bases unmatched. The CDR3 sequence: CAWRGAGGSPLHF. CDR3 nucleotides: TGTGCCTGGAGGGGGGCAGGGGGGTCACCCCTCCACTTT.

The sample holds a few counts of this clonotype. J is TRBJ1-5 and V is TRBV6-2 or TRBV6-3, with 8 bases aligning to TRBD1. Germline CDR1 is MNHEY and CDR2 is SVGEGT. The CDR3 length is 15 residues. The V and J ends lost 6 bases and 7 bases, in that order; junction bases with no gene match: 11. CDR3 nucleotide sequence: TGTGCCAGCAGCCAGGGGGCAGGGCCGGGCCAGCCCCAGCATTTT. Amino acids: CASSQGAGPGQPQHF.

This chain uses TRBV11-2 with TRBJ2-2, with D perhaps matching TRBD1 or TRBD2 (6 bases each). CDR3 length equals 17 residues. The V and J ends lost 1 base and 3 bases respectively, with 15 bases between them. CDR1 is SGHAT, CDR2 FQNNGV, per germline. CDR3: CASSLGFGGGDTGELFF. The CDR3 region has the DNA TGTGCCAGCAGCTTAGGATTCGGGGGCGGGGACACCGGGGAGCTGTTTTTT.

In its sample, this clonotype was seen a few times. The rearrangement links TRBV6-1 to TRBJ1-3; no clear D gene. Germline V lookup: CDR1 MNHNS, CDR2 SASEGT. Between the trimmed V and J ends, which lost 4 bases and 1 base, there was a span of 11 bases. The CDR3 spans 15 residues. The chain's CDR3 is CASSALGSSGNTIYF. CDR3 nucleotide sequence: TGTGCCAGCAGTGCGTTGGGGTCTTCTGGAAACACCATATATTTT.

This clonotype was recorded a few times. The chain is built from TRBV20-1 and TRBJ1-1, with 7 nucleotides matching TRBD1. After removal of 3 bases from V and 7 bases from J, the junction contained 11 bases not matched to a gene. Germline assignment: CDR1 DFQATT and CDR2 SNEGSKA (reference sequence). CDR3 length: 14 amino acids. The CDR3 nucleotides read TGCAGTGCTAGCTGGCTTGACAGGGTAGGTGAAGCTTTCTTT. Protein product: CSASWLDRVGEAFF.

The V and J genes are TRBV30 and TRBJ1-4; TRBD1 is a possible D gene (6 bases). Germline V CDR1 and CDR2: GTSNPN, SVGIG (reference sequence). V was trimmed by 0 bases and J by 5 bases, leaving 7 bases between them. The CDR3 extends over 13 amino acids. This CDR3 is CAWSVQGNEKLFF. The CDR3 DNA is TGTGCCTGGAGTGTACAGGGCAATGAAAAACTGTTTTTT.

This clonotype was observed a few times. The CDR3 protein is CSARGEPRSSYEQYF. The CDR3 DNA is TGCAGTGCTAGAGGAGAGCCGCGAAGCTCCTACGAGCAGTACTTC. The chain combines TRBV20-1 with TRBJ2-7; unclear D gene. There are 15 residues in the CDR3. With 1 base removed from V and 0 bases from J, the gap between germline ends came to 13 bases. CDR1 is DFQATT and CDR2 is SNEGSKA in the germline V gene (reference sequence).

J is TRBJ2-7 and V is TRBV12-3 or TRBV12-4; 14 bases are a match to TRBD2. This CDR3 has 21 residues. V lost 3 bases, J lost 1 base, and 17 bases stayed unmatched. CDR3 in DNA: TGTGCCAGCAGTTTCGTGGACAGGGTAGGACTAGCGGGGGGCCGATCCTACGAGCAGTACTTC. As protein: CASSFVDRVGLAGGRSYEQYF.

The rearrangement joins TRBV12-3 or TRBV12-4 to TRBJ2-5, with 7 positions matching TRBD2. The trim removed 7 bases at V and 1 base at J, leaving 9 bases unmatched. This CDR3 region has 15 residues. In DNA form, the CDR3 reads TGTGCCAGCACCCCAGGAGCGGGAACCCAAGAGACCCAGTACTTC. Its translation: CASTPGAGTQETQYF.

The chain joins TRBV30 to TRBJ1-1, with 7 positions matching TRBD1. CDR3 length: 14 residues. Germline-derived CDR1 and CDR2 are GTSNPN and SVGIG (reference sequence). Trimming took 2 bases from V and 10 from J; bases not matched to a gene: 13. The chain's CDR3 is CAWSLGDSPYGAFF. CDR3 sequence (DNA): TGTGCCTGGAGTTTGGGGGACAGTCCCTACGGAGCTTTCTTT. Drawing the rest from reference TRBV30 and TRBJ1-1, the complete variable domain is SQTIHQWPATLVQPVGSPLSLECTVEGTSNPNLYWYRQAAGRGLQLLFYSVGIGQISSEVPQNLSASRPQDRQFILSSKKLLLSDSGFYLCAWSLGDSPYGAFFGQGTRLTVV.

The chain recombines TRBV20-1 with TRBJ1-1; 8 bases map to TRBD1. V shed 3 bases, J shed 3 bases, and the junction held 6 bases outside the gene matches. This CDR3 has 14 amino acids. Per the germline V gene, CDR1 is DFQATT and CDR2 is SNEGSKA (reference sequence). The CDR3 sequence: CSASRTGLDTEAFF. The DNA for the CDR3 is TGCAGTGCTAGCCGGACAGGGTTGGACACTGAAGCTTTCTTT.

The sample holds a few counts of this clonotype. V is TRBV10-2 and J is TRBJ2-5; no clear D gene. The length of the CDR3 is 16 residues. V dropped 0 bases and J dropped 2 bases, with 13 bases sitting between them. Germline V CDR1 and CDR2: WSHSY, SAAADI. The CDR3 bases are TGCGCCAGCAGTGAGTCCCCGACCCGACCTCAAGAGACCCAGTACTTC. Its translation is CASSESPTRPQETQYF.

The chain recombines TRBV4-2 with TRBJ2-5, with a weak D call TRBD2 (5 bases). The ends were cut back, 4 bases at V and 2 bases at J, with 8 bases in the middle. This CDR3 has 13 amino acids. Germline loops: CDR1 LGHNA, CDR2 YNFKEQ. CDR3 in amino acids: CASSRGVQETQYF. In DNA form, the CDR3 reads TGTGCCAGCAGCCGGGGAGTTCAAGAGACCCAGTACTTC.

This chain joins TRBV6-1 and TRBJ2-4; 8 bases are a match to TRBD1. The V gene's germline CDR1 is MNHNS and CDR2 SASEGT. The junction had 7 bases not matched to a gene; V was cut back by 5 bases and J by 4 bases. The CDR3 is made up of 15 amino acids. In nucleotides, the CDR3 is TGTGCCAGCAGTCCAGGGGGCCCCAGAAAAAACATTCAGTACTTC. It specifies CASSPGGPRKNIQYF.

This clonotype was counted between two and nine times. The rearrangement joins TRBV12-3 or TRBV12-4 to TRBJ2-3; TRBD1 matches at 7 bases. CDR3 length: 15 residues. Trimming cost V 7 bases and J 2 bases; bases outside gene matches: 9. The CDR3 nucleotides are TGTGCCAGCACTAGGGGACAGACGAACACAGATACGCAGTATTTT. The encoded protein is CASTRGQTNTDTQYF.

V is TRBV9 and J is TRBJ1-4; TRBD1 aligns across 7 bases. Germline V lookup: CDR1 SGDLS, CDR2 YYNGEE. Trimming took 0 bases from V and 4 from J; bases not matched to a gene: 0. CDR3 length: 14 amino acids. CDR3 DNA: TGTGCCAGCAGCGTAGCAGGGGGTAATGAAAAACTGTTTTTT. This codes for CASSVAGGNEKLFF.

The V call is TRBV7-9, the J call TRBJ1-5, with TRBD1 as a possible D gene (6 bases). The CDR3 loop spans 15 amino acids. V was clipped by 1 base and J by 1 base, with 8 bases between them. CDR1 is SEHNR, CDR2 FQNEAQ, per germline (reference sequence). The CDR3: CASSLGDTSNQPQHF. DNA for the CDR3: TGTGCCAGCAGCTTAGGGGACACCAGCAATCAGCCCCAGCATTTT.

Notes on this clonotype: An end of the junction does not agree with germline; a read error may underlie this. The chain links TRBV6-1 to TRBJ1-5; no clear D. Germline assignment: CDR1 MNHNS and CDR2 SASEGT. The CDR3 is made up of 14 amino acids. In nucleotides, the CDR3 is TGTGCCAGCAGCCGTCGGGAAGGCAATCGGCCCCAGCATTTT. It yields the protein CASSRREGNRPQHF.